Listed here is a single T cell receptor beta chain. Which antigen it targets is not known. Per-base quality was not reported, and no clone a single base away is much larger than it. The source of the sample is a study of blood T cell repertoires in COVID-19 (dated by TCRdb to 2018 to 2020). Describing the broader study: Samples covering the acute and convalescent phases of COVID-19 were provided by collaborators in the United States, Italy and Spain. The prospective study material was composed of cDNA or gDNA derived from T cells, B-cell-depleted T cells, or PBMCs. The dataset comprised deeply sampled blood TCRbeta repertoires from subjects exposed to, actively infected with, or recovered from COVID-19. The repertoires were made available in a free public database intended to serve as a resource for research on the immune response to SARS-CoV-2. Samples came from the ongoing ImmuneRACE study (first 160 participants) plus 1,254 subjects from 6 global collaborators. The sample metadata nearly always contained a de-identified subject ID, COVID-19 status, age in years and sex. HLA class I and class II types, where available, came from metadata supplied by the sample provider rather than from assay-based typing. Results the study describes overall, beyond this receptor: The quantity of clinical and demographic metadata differed by source and by participant and was supplied without curation.

V and J are trimmed by 4 bases and 4 bases, and the gene matches miss 3 bases of the junction. CDR3 length: 14 amino acids, cysteine to phenylalanine. The only DNA kept is the CDR3, 42 bases in frame from the first base. CDR1 is given as MNHEY and CDR2 as SVGEGT, both from the germline V gene. TCRbeta CDR3 regions were amplified from genomic DNA by means of the immunoSEQ Assay, a bias-controlled multiplex PCR. For the original study's pipeline: The number of nucleated cells in each sample was estimated from the amplification of reference gene primers within the assay. To quantify the absolute abundance of each unique TCRbeta CDR3 rearrangement, sequence reads were collapsed and filtered. For each sample, productive Simpson clonality was calculated as the square root of Simpson's diversity index across productive rearrangements. TCRdb took this table from immuneACCESS and kept in-frame rearrangements with V and J called. Such tables lack part of the clones; where checked against another copy, unresolved V genes explain under half of the gap, and the rest is unexplained. V and J calls and clone size are those listed in that table; D and trimming were worked out from the DNA. Present in this sample are some 68,000 clones, 90% of which were seen just once. Of the sample, approximately 0.57% falls within the top ten clones.

One collaborating source in Seattle enrolled patients while the patients were actively infected and followed the patients over time throughout the course of disease. Each collaborating institution followed its own protocols to collect whole blood in K2EDTA tubes. For TCRbeta analysis, collaborators shipped samples in one of three forms: frozen whole blood, isolated PBMCs, or DNA extracted from either of those sample types. This receptor was identified in a man aged 50 to 59 with COVID-19, enrolled during active disease. Sequencing was done on a sample of peripheral blood. Recombination joined TRBV6-2 or TRBV6-3 with TRBJ2-2, with 7 central nucleotides matching TRBD2. The CDR3 region reads CASSFTSVTGELFF. The DNA sequence is TGTGCCAGCAGTTTTACTAGCGTCACCGGGGAGCTGTTTTTT.